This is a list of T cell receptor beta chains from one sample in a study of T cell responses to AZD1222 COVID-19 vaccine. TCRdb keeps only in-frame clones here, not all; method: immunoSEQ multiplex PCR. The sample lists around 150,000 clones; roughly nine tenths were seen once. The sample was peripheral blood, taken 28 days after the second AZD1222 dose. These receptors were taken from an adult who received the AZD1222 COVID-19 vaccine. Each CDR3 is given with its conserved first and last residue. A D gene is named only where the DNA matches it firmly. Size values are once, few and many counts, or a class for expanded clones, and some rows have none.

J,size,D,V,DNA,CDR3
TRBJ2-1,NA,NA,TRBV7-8,TGTGCCAGCAGCTCTCGACCTCAGGAGAACCCTTTTAGTGAGCAGTTCTTC,CASSSRPQENPFSEQFF
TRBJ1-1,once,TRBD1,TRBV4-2,TGTGCCAGCAGCCAGGCTACAGGGGTCACTGAAGCTTTCTTT,CASSQATGVTEAFF
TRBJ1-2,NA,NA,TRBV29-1,TGCAGCGTTGATATTCCGGAGCTAAACTATGGCTACACCTTC,CSVDIPELNYGYTF
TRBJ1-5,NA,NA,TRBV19,TGTGCCAGTAGTATAGGGGCCTTTGACATCCGGCCCCAGCATTTT,CASSIGAFDIRPQHF
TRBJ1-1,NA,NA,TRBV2,TGTGCCAGCAGAGACGACAGCCTGAACACTGAAGCTTTCTTT,CASRDDSLNTEAFF
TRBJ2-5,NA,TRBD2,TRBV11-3,TGTGCCAGCAGCTTCACATCGCGTAGCGGGGGGTATAAAGAGACCCAGTACTTC,CASSFTSRSGGYKETQYF
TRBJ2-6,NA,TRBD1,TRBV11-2,TGTGCCAGCAGCTACTCAGGGGGTACAGGGGCCAACGTCCTGACTTTC,CASSYSGGTGANVLTF
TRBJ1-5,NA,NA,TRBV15,TGTGCCACCAGCAGAGATGGGGGGCAGATTGGTAATCAGCCCCAGCATTTT,CATSRDGGQIGNQPQHF
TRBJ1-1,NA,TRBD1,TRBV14,TGTGCCAGCAGCCCACAGGGGATGGGGGCTGAAGCTTTCTTT,CASSPQGMGAEAFF
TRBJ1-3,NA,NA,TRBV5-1,TGCGCCAGCAGCTTGAGCCCACGACAGAGCTCTGGAAACACCATATATTTT,CASSLSPRQSSGNTIYF
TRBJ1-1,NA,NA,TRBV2,TGTGCCAGCAGTGAATCGGGGCCTGAAGCTTTCTTT,CASSESGPEAFF
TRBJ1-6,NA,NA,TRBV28,TGTGCCAGCAGCTCGAATACAGAGACCTATAATTCACCCCTCCACTTT,CASSSNTETYNSPLHF